This T cell receptor (beta chain) emerged from a study of beta chain features in type 1 diabetes. One heparinised draw, averaging roughly 0.12 L, was taken per donor. Expressed TCRB transcripts were sequenced, since all the RNA that had been isolated was reverse transcribed. The data were produced by immunoSEQ multiplex PCR, yet TCRdb's version contains in-frame clones alone and is incomplete. The sample yields about 360,000 clones, 10% to 15% seen once. Germline values: CDR1 LGHNA, CDR2 YSLEER. This CDR3 spans 17 amino acids. With V trimmed by 0 bases and J by 9 bases, 12 bases remained unmatched. The receptor was derived from a man aged 18 to 35 in good health. This rearrangement joins TRBV4-3 to TRBJ2-1, with 9 bases lining up with TRBD2. The sample taken for sequencing was naive CD4+ T cells from blood. The CDR3 DNA is TGCGCCAGCAGCCAAGAGTCGATGCGGGGGGGCTACGGTGAGCAGTTCTTC. This codes for CASSQESMRGGYGEQFF.